One T cell receptor beta chain is described in this entry. The CDR3 runs to 15 residues. Germline V gene data show CDR1 as SGHTA and CDR2 as FQGNSA. V was pared by 5 bases and J by 4 bases, with 17 bases between. This sample is part of a study of blood T cell repertoires in COVID-19. Study as a whole: PBMCs, B-cell-depleted T cells, or T cells were the source of the cDNA or gDNA that made up the material.

Using immunoSEQ multiplex PCR, the repertoire was profiled, and TCRdb retains in-frame clones only, with some absent. This sample has around 65,000 clones; around four fifths occur once, and the top ten carry around 6%. Material: peripheral blood. This rearrangement joins TRBV7-2 to TRBJ1-2; tentatively, D is TRBD1 (6 bases). This clonotype was obtained from a woman aged 45 to 65 with active or convalescent COVID-19. CDR3 amino acids: CASSPRAGALYGYTF. The CDR3 DNA reads TGTGCCAGCAGCCCCCGGGCAGGGGCCCTCTATGGCTACACCTTC.